This entry describes one T cell receptor (beta chain). The target antigen is unknown. Using immunoSEQ multiplex PCR, the repertoire was profiled, and TCRdb retains in-frame clones only, with some absent. The sample has under 200,000 clones, roughly four fifths seen once; the top ten hold about 1.9%. Trimming left V 1 base short and J 0 bases short, with 9 bases between. The germline V gene has CDR1 SEHNR and CDR2 FQNEAQ (reference sequence). CDR3 length equals 15 residues. This specimen comes from a study of cytotoxic CD8 clonotypes in ibrutinib-treated CLL. Study-wide points: Sampling time points were not equivalent between sustained-remission and progressing patients.

The receptor comes from a human donor with chronic lymphocytic leukemia. The V call is TRBV7-9, the J call TRBJ1-2, with D possibly TRBD1 on 6 matching bases. The source material was PBMCs, sampled after 12 months of ibrutinib treatment. The CDR3 loop is CASSLEGGPNYGYTF. The DNA of the CDR3 is TGTGCCAGCAGCTTAGAGGGGGGCCCTAACTATGGCTACACCTTC.